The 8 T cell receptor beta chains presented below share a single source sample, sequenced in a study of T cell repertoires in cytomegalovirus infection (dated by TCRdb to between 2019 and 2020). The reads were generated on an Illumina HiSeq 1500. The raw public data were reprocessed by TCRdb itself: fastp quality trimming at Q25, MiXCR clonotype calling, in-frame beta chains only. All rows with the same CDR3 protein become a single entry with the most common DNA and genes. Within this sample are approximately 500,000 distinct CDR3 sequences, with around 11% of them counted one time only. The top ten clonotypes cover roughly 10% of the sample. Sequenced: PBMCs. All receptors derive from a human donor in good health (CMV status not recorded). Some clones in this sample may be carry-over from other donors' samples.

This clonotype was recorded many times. As DNA, the CDR3 is TGTGCCACCAGCAGAGACAGGAATGAGCAGTTCTTC. This gives the protein CATSRDRNEQFF. The chain has TRBV15 and TRBJ2-1; no reliable D call. Germline loops: CDR1 LNHNV, CDR2 YYDKDF (reference sequence). CDR3 length equals 12 residues. V lost 0 bases, J lost 7 bases, and 4 bases lay in between.

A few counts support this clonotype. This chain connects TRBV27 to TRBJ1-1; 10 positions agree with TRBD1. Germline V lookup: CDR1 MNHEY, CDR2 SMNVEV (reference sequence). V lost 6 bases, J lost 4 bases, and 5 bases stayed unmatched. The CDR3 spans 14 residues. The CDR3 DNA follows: TGTGCCAGCAGAGCCCGGGACAGGGGCACTGAAGCTTTCTTT. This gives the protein CASRARDRGTEAFF.

The CDR3 coding sequence is TGCGCCAGCAGCTTGGGTGACAGAAGCTCTGGAAACACCATATATTTT. This translates into CASSLGDRSSGNTIYF. The chain employs TRBV5-1 and TRBJ1-3, with D perhaps matching TRBD1 (5 bases). CDR1 is SGHRS, CDR2 YFSETQ, per germline. Trimming took off 0 bases at V and 0 bases at J, with 10 bases between the two ends. This CDR3 is built from 16 residues.

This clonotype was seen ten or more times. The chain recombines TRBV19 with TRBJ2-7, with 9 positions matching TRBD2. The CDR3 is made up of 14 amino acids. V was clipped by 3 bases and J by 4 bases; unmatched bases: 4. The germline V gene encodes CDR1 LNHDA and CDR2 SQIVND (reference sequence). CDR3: CASSMSAGGYEQYF. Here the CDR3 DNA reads TGTGCCAGTAGTATGTCTGCGGGAGGGTACGAGCAGTACTTC. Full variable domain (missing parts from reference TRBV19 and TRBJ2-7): DGGITQSPKYLFRKEGQNVTLSCEQNLNHDAMYWYRQDPGQGLRLIYYSQIVNDFQKGDIAEGYSVSREKKESFPLTVTSAQKNPTAFYLCASSMSAGGYEQYFGPGTRLTVT.

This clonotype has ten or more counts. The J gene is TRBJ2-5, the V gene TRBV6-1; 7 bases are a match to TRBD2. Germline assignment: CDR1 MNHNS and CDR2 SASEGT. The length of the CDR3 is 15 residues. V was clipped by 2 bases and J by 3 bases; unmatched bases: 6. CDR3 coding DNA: TGTGCCAGCAGTGAATCCCGGGCGGGGGAAGAGACCCAGTACTTC. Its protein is CASSESRAGEETQYF.

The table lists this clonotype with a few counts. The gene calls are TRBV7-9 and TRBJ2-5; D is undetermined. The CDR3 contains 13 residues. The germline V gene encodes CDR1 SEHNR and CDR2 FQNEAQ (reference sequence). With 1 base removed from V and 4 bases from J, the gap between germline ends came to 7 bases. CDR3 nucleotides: TGTGCCAGCAGCTTAGGGACCCTAGAGACCCAGTACTTC. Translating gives CASSLGTLETQYF.

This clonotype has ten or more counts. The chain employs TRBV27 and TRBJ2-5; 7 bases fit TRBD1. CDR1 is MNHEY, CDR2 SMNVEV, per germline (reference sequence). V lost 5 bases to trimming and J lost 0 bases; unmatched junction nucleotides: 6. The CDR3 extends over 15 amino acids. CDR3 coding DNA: TGTGCCAGCAGTACCCCGGGACAGTACCAAGAGACCCAGTACTTC. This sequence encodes CASSTPGQYQETQYF.

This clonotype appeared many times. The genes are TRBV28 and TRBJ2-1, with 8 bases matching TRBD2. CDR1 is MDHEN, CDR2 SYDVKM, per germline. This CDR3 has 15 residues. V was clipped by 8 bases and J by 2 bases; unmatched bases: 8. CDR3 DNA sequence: TGTGCCAGCGTAGGGGCGGGAGGCCCCTACAATGAGCAGTTCTTC. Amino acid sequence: CASVGAGGPYNEQFF.